Each of the 11 T cell receptor beta chains below was sequenced from the same sample in a study of T cells in Graves' hyperthyroidism and ophthalmopathy. The CDR3 regions of TCR beta were amplified from RNA transcripts. The HTBI set primed first-round TCR CDR3 RT-PCR. TCRdb re-called the multiplex PCR reads with MiXCR, one entry per CDR3 protein. Of approximately 260,000 distinct CDR3 sequences listed, 13% to 15% are singletons. Sequenced sample: blood. The source is a woman in her 50s with Graves' hyperthyroidism that later progressed to Graves' ophthalmopathy.

This clonotype came up many times. This chain uses TRBV28 with TRBJ2-3, with D maybe TRBD2 (5 bases). The V end was cut by 2 bases, the J end by 7 bases, with 7 bases between. This CDR3 comprises 12 residues. From germline, CDR1 is MDHEN and CDR2 SYDVKM. The CDR3 DNA reads as TGTGCCAGCAGTTTAAGCGGAAATACGCAGTATTTT. This gives the protein CASSLSGNTQYF.

This clonotype showed up many times. The junction does not match germline at one end; this may be a read error. The genes are TRBV5-6 and TRBJ1-6; D perhaps matches TRBD1 (6 bases). Germline V gives CDR1 SGHDT, CDR2 YYEEEE. The CDR3 runs 14 residues. The CDR3: CASSWRGRNSPLHF. The CDR3 DNA sequence: TGTGCCAGCAGCTGGAGGGGGAGGAATTCGCCCCTCCACTTT.

This clonotype showed up many times. This rearrangement joins TRBV28 to TRBJ2-7; no clear D. The CDR3 covers 13 residues. The germline CDR1 and CDR2 sequences are MDHEN and SYDVKM. The germline V and J ends were trimmed by 7 bases and 0 bases, with 10 bases remaining between them. CDR3 amino acids: CASIPTGSYEQYF. The CDR3 nucleotides are TGTGCCAGCATCCCGACGGGCTCCTACGAGCAGTACTTC.

At least ten counts were recorded for this clonotype. This chain connects TRBV5-8 to TRBJ2-1; possibly TRBD2 for D (6 bases). CDR1 is SGHTS and CDR2 is YDEGEE in the germline V gene. V was pared by 2 bases and J by 10 bases, with 13 bases between. The CDR3 runs to 13 residues. CDR3 region: CASSLAGPGEQFF. CDR3 coding DNA: TGTGCCAGCAGCTTAGCGGGCCCAGGAGAGCAGTTCTTC.

This clonotype was found many times. The genes are TRBV7-9 and TRBJ1-1; possibly TRBD1 for D (5 bases). The length of the CDR3 is 12 residues. The V end was cut by 7 bases, the J end by 8 bases, with 14 bases between. The germline V gene encodes CDR1 SEHNR and CDR2 FQNEAQ (reference sequence). This CDR3 reads CASTPGDREAFF. DNA of the CDR3: TGTGCCAGCACGCCGGGGGACCGCGAAGCTTTCTTT. Together with reference TRBV7-9 and TRBJ1-1, the CDR3 gives the full variable domain: DTGVSQNPRHKITKRGQNVTFRCDPISEHNRLYWYRQTLGQGPEFLTYFQNEAQLEKSRLLSDRFSAERPKGSFSTLEIQRTEQGDSAMYLCASTPGDREAFFGQGTRLTVV.

A note on this clonotype: A clone one base away is much larger, so this may be a read error. V is TRBV27 and J is TRBJ2-1; 10 bases fit TRBD2. The CDR3 has 16 amino acids. The junction had 4 bases not matched to a gene; V was cut back by 5 bases and J by 0 bases. Germline V CDR1 and CDR2: MNHEY, SMNVEV (reference sequence). The CDR3 region is CASSDIAGGSYNEQFF. In DNA form, the CDR3 reads TGTGCCAGCAGTGACATAGCGGGAGGCTCCTACAATGAGCAGTTCTTC.

The rearrangement joins TRBV6-4 to TRBJ2-3, with D uncertain. The germline V and J ends were trimmed by 1 base and 8 bases, with 16 bases remaining between them. Germline V gives CDR1 MRHNA, CDR2 SNTAGT. There are 15 residues in the CDR3. CDR3 nucleotide sequence: TGTGCCAGCAGTGACTACCCAAAGCGCTGGGGTACGCAGTATTTT. The encoded protein is CASSDYPKRWGTQYF.

This clonotype was counted at least ten times. V gene TRBV6-1 combines with J gene TRBJ2-1; possible D gene TRBD2, 7 bases. V was shortened by 0 bases and J by 5 bases, with 14 bases between the two germline ends. Germline CDR1 is MNHNS and CDR2 is SASEGT. CDR3 length: 16 residues. The CDR3 nucleotides read TGTGCCAGCAGTGAAGCGTCGGGGGGCGCAAACAATGAGCAGTTCTTC. Translating gives CASSEASGGANNEQFF.

The chain links TRBV5-1 to TRBJ1-6, with 10 bases lining up with TRBD1. There are 15 residues in the CDR3. The ends lost 4 bases at V and 5 bases at J; junction bases unmatched: 3. Germline CDR1 is SGHRS and CDR2 is YFSETQ. In nucleotides, the CDR3 is TGCGCCAGCAGCCGACAGGGGGCTGATAATTCACCCCTCCACTTT. It codes for CASSRQGADNSPLHF.

This clonotype was observed many times. The chain combines TRBV7-2 with TRBJ2-7, with 10 bases that match TRBD1. Germline trimming cut 6 bases from V and 1 base from J; bases unmatched to any gene: 9. This CDR3 contains 16 residues. The germline V gene has CDR1 SGHTA and CDR2 FQGNSA. The CDR3 spells CASSWNGQGVSYEQYF. The DNA of the CDR3 is TGTGCCAGCAGTTGGAACGGACAGGGGGTTTCCTACGAGCAGTACTTC.

In its sample, this clonotype was seen many times. This sequence joins TRBV27 and TRBJ2-4; TRBD1 agrees at 8 bases. The CDR3 spans 16 residues. CDR1 is MNHEY and CDR2 is SMNVEV in the germline V gene (reference sequence). V trimming: 7 bases; J trimming: 3 bases; junction bases outside the gene matches: 11. The CDR3 region is CASTPTGGWIKNIQYF. The CDR3, as DNA: TGTGCCAGCACTCCAACAGGGGGATGGATCAAAAACATTCAGTACTTC.